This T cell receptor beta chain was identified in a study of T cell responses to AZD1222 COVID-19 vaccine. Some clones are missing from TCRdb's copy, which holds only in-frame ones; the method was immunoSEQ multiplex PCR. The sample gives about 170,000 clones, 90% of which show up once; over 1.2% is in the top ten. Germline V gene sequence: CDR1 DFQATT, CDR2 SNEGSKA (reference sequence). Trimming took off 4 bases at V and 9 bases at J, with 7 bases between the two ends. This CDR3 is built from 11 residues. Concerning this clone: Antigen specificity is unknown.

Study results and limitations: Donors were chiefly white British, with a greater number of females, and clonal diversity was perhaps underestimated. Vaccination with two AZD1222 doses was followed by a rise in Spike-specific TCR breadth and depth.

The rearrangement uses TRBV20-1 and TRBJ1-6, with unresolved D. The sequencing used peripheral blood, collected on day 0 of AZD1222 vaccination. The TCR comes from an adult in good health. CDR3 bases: TGCAGTGCTATGCCACGTTCACCCCTCCACTTT. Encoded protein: CSAMPRSPLHF.